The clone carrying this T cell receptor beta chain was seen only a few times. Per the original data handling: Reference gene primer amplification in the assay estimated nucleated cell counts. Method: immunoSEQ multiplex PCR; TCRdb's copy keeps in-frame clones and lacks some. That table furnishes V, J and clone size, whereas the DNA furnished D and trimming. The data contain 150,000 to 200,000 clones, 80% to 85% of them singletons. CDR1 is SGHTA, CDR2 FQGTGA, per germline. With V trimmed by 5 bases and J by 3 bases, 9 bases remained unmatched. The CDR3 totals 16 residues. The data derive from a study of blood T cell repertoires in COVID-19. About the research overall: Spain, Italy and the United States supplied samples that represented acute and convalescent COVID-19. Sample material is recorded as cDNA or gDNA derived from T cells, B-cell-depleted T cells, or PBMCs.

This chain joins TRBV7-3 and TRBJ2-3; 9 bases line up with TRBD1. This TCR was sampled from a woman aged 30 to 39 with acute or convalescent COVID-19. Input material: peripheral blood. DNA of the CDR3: TGTGCCAGCAGCCGCGGCAACAGGGGGCAAACAGATACGCAGTATTTT. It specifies CASSRGNRGQTDTQYF.